This entry lists 28 T cell receptor beta chains sequenced from one sample in a study of T cells in Graves' hyperthyroidism and ophthalmopathy. Amplification yielded TCR beta CDR3 regions, with RNA transcripts as the source. A set of HTBI primers served as the primers for a first-round RT-PCR of the TCR CDR3. Via MiXCR, TCRdb re-called the multiplex PCR reads, giving one row per CDR3 protein. The data contain more than 600,000 distinct CDR3 sequences, about 16% of them seen just once; the ten biggest clones take up 8.4%. Sequencing was performed on blood. These receptors were obtained from a man aged 18-30 years with Graves' hyperthyroidism.

This chain links TRBV19 with TRBJ2-2; 9 bases agree with TRBD2. Germline V lookup: CDR1 LNHDA, CDR2 SQIVND (reference sequence). The CDR3 is 16 amino acids. V dropped 1 base and J dropped 4; count of bases not matched to a gene: 4. The CDR3 nucleotides are TGTGCCAGTAGTATAGTCGCGGGAGGGCCCACCGGGGAGCTGTTTTTT. Protein sequence: CASSIVAGGPTGELFF.

As regards this clonotype: Possible read error: a much larger clone is one base away. The rearrangement uses TRBV7-7 and TRBJ2-5; TRBD1 matches 9 bases. CDR1 and CDR2 from the germline V gene are SSHAT and FNYEAQ (reference sequence). This CDR3 contains 15 residues. Written as DNA, the CDR3 is TGTGCTAGCAGCTTTTCCGGGACAGGGCGAGAGGCCCAGTACTTC. Protein product: CASSFSGTGREAQYF.

This clonotype appeared many times. This chain connects TRBV5-1 to TRBJ2-3; 9 nucleotides agree with TRBD1. CDR1 SGHRS and CDR2 YFSETQ come from the germline V gene. Trimming took 4 bases from V and 3 from J; bases not matched to a gene: 6. This CDR3 is 15 amino acids long. CDR3 bases: TGCGCCAGCAGCGCGGGACAGGGTAGTACAGATACGCAGTATTTT. It yields the protein CASSAGQGSTDTQYF.

The chain is built from TRBV11-3 and TRBJ2-7; D uncertain. CDR1 and CDR2 from the germline V gene are SGHNT and YENEEA. The CDR3 covers 16 residues. Trimming shortened V by 0 bases and J by 1 base, and 13 bases separated the two germline ends. The CDR3 nucleotides are TGTGCCAGCAGCTTAGATTCGGCTATTCTATCCTACGAGCAGTACTTC. As protein: CASSLDSAILSYEQYF.

The chain has TRBV6-6 and TRBJ2-7; 7 nucleotides line up with TRBD2. With V trimmed by 2 bases and J by 7 bases, 8 bases remained unmatched. The CDR3 covers 14 residues. Germline V gene lookup returns CDR1 MNHNY and CDR2 SVGAGI (reference sequence). CDR3 DNA sequence: TGTGCCAGCAGTTACCCTAGCGGTAGTGGAGAGCAGTACTTC. Amino acids: CASSYPSGSGEQYF.

Many counts were recorded for this clonotype. The rearrangement joins TRBV29-1 to TRBJ2-2; 8 positions match TRBD2. This CDR3 region has 17 residues. CDR1 is SQVTM, CDR2 ANQGSEA, per germline. V was clipped by 6 bases and J by 0 bases; unmatched bases: 12. DNA of the CDR3: TGCAGCGTCCTTGCGGGAGGCCCTCAATCGAACACCGGGGAGCTGTTTTTT. This translates into CSVLAGGPQSNTGELFF.

There are many counts of this clonotype. The rearrangement links TRBV12-3 or TRBV12-4 to TRBJ1-5; D is undetermined. The CDR3 runs 14 residues. Trimming shortened V by 4 bases and J by 7 bases, and 14 bases separated the two germline ends. The DNA of the CDR3 is TGTGCCAGCAGTTCTCAAGGTAACGACCAGCCCCAGCATTTT. Amino acids: CASSSQGNDQPQHF.

This clonotype was detected once. This CDR3 fails to terminate in the conserved phenylalanine or tryptophan, so it likely reflects a read error. CDR3 loop: CASSWLAGYEQYL. The CDR3 DNA reads TGTGCCAGCAGCTGGCTAGCGGGCTACGAGCAGTACCTC. The rearrangement uses TRBV7-9 and TRBJ2-7, with 8 bases matching TRBD2. CDR1 SEHNR and CDR2 FQNEAQ come from the germline V gene (reference sequence). The CDR3 loop spans 13 amino acids. Germline trimming cut 4 bases from V and 3 bases from J; bases unmatched to any gene: 2.

This clonotype was counted at least ten times. The CDR3 DNA reads TGTGCCAGCAGCCCGCTAGCCGCTCTCGCAGATACGCAGTATTTT. Translated, it gives CASSPLAALADTQYF. The chain carries TRBV7-9 and TRBJ2-3; D may be TRBD2 (5 bases). Germline loops: CDR1 SEHNR, CDR2 FQNEAQ (reference sequence). The CDR3 totals 15 residues. V was trimmed by 5 bases and J by 4 bases, leaving 16 bases between them.

This clonotype was recorded a few times. The chain is built from TRBV20-1 and TRBJ1-1; D is unresolved. This CDR3 is built from 13 residues. Trimming shortened V by 6 bases and J by 0 bases, and 11 bases separated the two germline ends. The germline V gene has CDR1 DFQATT and CDR2 SNEGSKA (reference sequence). As DNA, the CDR3 is TGCAGTGCAGCTCGGATTATGAACACTGAAGCTTTCTTT. The encoded protein is CSAARIMNTEAFF.

Note on this clonotype: This clone may be a read error of a much larger clone one base away. The CDR3: CASSSGGRHSEQFF. In DNA, the CDR3 is TGTGCCAGCAGTTCAGGCGGGAGACACAGTGAGCAGTTCTTC. The gene calls are TRBV28 and TRBJ2-1, with 7 bases aligning to TRBD2. The CDR3 spans 14 residues. With V trimmed by 4 bases and J by 9 bases, 9 bases remained unmatched. CDR1 is MDHEN, CDR2 SYDVKM, per germline.

This chain links TRBV5-8 with TRBJ2-4, with D possibly TRBD2 on 5 matching bases. CDR1 and CDR2 (germline): SGHTS, YDEGEE. The CDR3 has 15 residues. The V and J ends lost 0 bases and 1 base respectively, with 8 bases between them. The CDR3 loop is CASSLERAAKNIQYF. As DNA, the CDR3 is TGTGCCAGCAGCTTGGAGAGGGCCGCCAAAAACATTCAGTACTTC.

The rearrangement joins TRBV28 to TRBJ1-6, with D hard to call. The CDR3 length is 11 residues. In germline, CDR1 is MDHEN, CDR2 SYDVKM. The V end was cut by 8 bases, the J end by 7 bases, with 6 bases between. DNA of the CDR3: TGTGCCAGCCTGGGAAATTCACCCCTCCACTTT. As protein: CASLGNSPLHF.

The chain has TRBV28 and TRBJ1-5, with D possibly being TRBD1 (6 bases). Germline V gene data show CDR1 as MDHEN and CDR2 as SYDVKM. Trimming took 2 bases from V and 6 from J, leaving 17 bases between them. The CDR3 contains 16 residues. The chain's CDR3 is CASSLNTAGALQPQHF. For the CDR3, the DNA is TGTGCCAGCAGTTTAAATACTGCGGGGGCCCTTCAGCCCCAGCATTTT.

This chain uses TRBV25-1 with TRBJ2-5; maybe TRBD1 (6 bases). The germline gives CDR1 MGHDK, CDR2 SYGVNS. This CDR3 has 15 residues. With 2 bases removed from V and 11 bases from J, the gap between germline ends came to 21 bases. The chain's CDR3 is CASSEARGPQEEQYF. The CDR3 nucleotides are TGTGCCAGCAGTGAAGCCAGGGGTCCCCAAGAGGAGCAGTACTTC.

This clonotype was seen at least ten times. This rearrangement joins TRBV27 to TRBJ2-3; no firm D call. The CDR3 has 14 amino acids. Germline V gene data show CDR1 as MNHEY and CDR2 as SMNVEV (reference sequence). Trimming took off 0 bases at V and 2 bases at J, with 6 bases between the two ends. CDR3 in DNA: TGTGCCAGCAGTTTATCTCGCAACACAGATACGCAGTATTTT. Its protein product is CASSLSRNTDTQYF.

This clonotype was counted many times. The chain combines TRBV3-1 with TRBJ2-7; D might be TRBD1 (5 bases). The germline V and J ends were trimmed by 0 bases and 2 bases, with 5 bases remaining between them. Germline V gene lookup returns CDR1 LGHDT and CDR2 YNNKEL (reference sequence). The CDR3 covers 13 residues. This CDR3 is CASSQDRAYEQYF. The CDR3 DNA reads TGTGCCAGCAGCCAAGACAGGGCCTACGAGCAGTACTTC.

This clonotype was observed at least ten times. This chain links TRBV12-3 or TRBV12-4 with TRBJ2-5, with D unresolved. The CDR3 is 12 amino acids. V was cut by 6 bases and J by 2 bases, with 7 bases left in between. Here the CDR3 DNA reads TGTGCCAGCAGGTTCCTACAAGAGACCCAGTACTTC. Encoded protein: CASRFLQETQYF.

This clonotype was counted between two and nine times. This sequence joins TRBV7-9 and TRBJ2-1, with a weak D call TRBD2 (6 bases). The CDR3 spans 16 residues. The germline CDR1 and CDR2 sequences are SEHNR and FQNEAQ (reference sequence). Trimming left V 4 bases short and J 4 bases short, with 17 bases between. This CDR3 is CASSSPEGVTYNEQFF. Written as DNA, the CDR3 is TGTGCCAGCAGCTCGCCGGAGGGAGTGACTTACAATGAGCAGTTCTTC.

In this sample, this clonotype turned up a few times. The chain employs TRBV20-1 and TRBJ2-3, with TRBD2 matching 8 bases. This CDR3 is built from 14 residues. CDR1 DFQATT and CDR2 SNEGSKA come from the germline V gene (reference sequence). V shed 0 bases and J 2 bases; nucleotides not matched to a gene: 1. CDR3 in DNA: TGCAGTGCTAGAGACGGGAGGGCCACAGATACGCAGTATTTT. Translated: CSARDGRATDTQYF.

The chain is built from TRBV18 and TRBJ2-1, with a weak D call TRBD2 (6 bases). The germline CDR1 and CDR2 sequences are KGHSH and LQKENI. The CDR3 runs 14 residues. Trimming removed 1 base from V and 7 bases from J, with 11 bases in between. The chain's CDR3 is CASSPQWGTNEQFF. CDR3 DNA sequence: TGTGCCAGCTCACCACAATGGGGGACTAATGAGCAGTTCTTC.

The rearrangement uses TRBV5-1 and TRBJ2-3; 10 nucleotides match TRBD2. This CDR3 spans 16 amino acids. Germline V CDR1 and CDR2: SGHRS, YFSETQ. V was clipped by 3 bases and J by 5 bases; unmatched bases: 9. The CDR3 coding sequence is TGCGCCAGCAGCTCGGGGACTAGCGCGGAGGGAGATACGCAGTATTTT. Amino acids: CASSSGTSAEGDTQYF.

This clonotype was detected many times. V gene TRBV4-1 combines with J gene TRBJ1-2; TRBD1 might be the D (5 bases). CDR1 MGHRA and CDR2 YSYEKL come from the germline V gene. This CDR3 spans 17 amino acids. Trimming removed 0 bases at V and 2 bases at J, with 16 bases between. The CDR3 sequence is CASSQDWIKTVNYGYTF. CDR3 nucleotides: TGCGCCAGCAGCCAAGATTGGATCAAGACAGTCAACTATGGCTACACCTTC.

The rearrangement uses TRBV28 and TRBJ2-7; no reliable D call. Germline V lookup: CDR1 MDHEN, CDR2 SYDVKM. V shed 2 bases and J shed 3 bases, with 5 bases lying between them. The CDR3 is 12 amino acids. The CDR3 region has the DNA TGTGCCAGCAGTTTAGTGTACTACGAGCAGTACTTC. This encodes CASSLVYYEQYF.

The chain carries TRBV4-2 and TRBJ2-7; perhaps TRBD2 as D (6 bases). The CDR3 runs to 15 residues. CDR1 and CDR2 (germline): LGHNA, YNFKEQ. V lost 0 bases to trimming and J lost 5 bases, with 14 bases between them. The CDR3 DNA follows: TGTGCCAGCAGCCAAGAATTCCTAGCGAACCACGAGCAGTACTTC. Translating gives CASSQEFLANHEQYF.

V is TRBV28 and J is TRBJ1-2; no definite D call. Trimming removed 5 bases at V and 5 bases at J, with 12 bases between. CDR3 length: 13 amino acids. Germline V lookup: CDR1 MDHEN, CDR2 SYDVKM. This CDR3 is CASSHRSFYGYTF. DNA of the CDR3: TGTGCCAGCAGTCATAGGTCGTTTTATGGCTACACCTTC.

This chain connects TRBV7-2 to TRBJ1-5, with 7 positions matching TRBD1. CDR3 size: 16 residues. The germline V gene has CDR1 SGHTA and CDR2 FQGNSA. The trim removed 4 bases at V and 2 bases at J, leaving 8 bases unmatched. CDR3 loop: CASSSTTGLRNQPQHF. The CDR3 nucleotides read TGTGCCAGCAGCTCTACGACAGGGCTTCGCAATCAGCCCCAGCATTTT.

This clonotype was recorded many times. The chain joins TRBV20-1 to TRBJ1-5; 9 bases are shared with TRBD1. With V trimmed by 2 bases and J by 4 bases, 6 bases remained unmatched. CDR3 length: 15 amino acids. CDR1 and CDR2 from the germline V gene are DFQATT and SNEGSKA (reference sequence). The chain's CDR3 is CSARPDRGENQPQHF. The CDR3 DNA is TGCAGTGCTAGACCGGACAGGGGAGAGAATCAGCCCCAGCATTTT.